These 20 T cell receptor beta chains originate from one sample sequenced in a study of T cells of healthy individuals. Using its own MiXCR run on the 5' RACE reads, TCRdb lists one record per CDR3 protein. This table has 95,000 to 100,000 distinct CDR3 sequences, 17% appearing once. All receptors come from a human donor in good health.

This chain's CDR3 is CSAQTSGVRTDTQYF. The CDR3 nucleotides read TGCAGTGCACAGACTAGCGGGGTCCGCACAGATACGCAGTATTTT. The V call is TRBV20-1, the J call TRBJ2-3; 11 bases align to TRBD2. The V gene's germline CDR1 is DFQATT and CDR2 SNEGSKA (reference sequence). The CDR3 loop spans 15 amino acids. Trimming at V came to 6 bases and at J to 1 base, leaving 6 bases not matched to a gene.

A word on this clonotype: It may be a read error: a sequence one base away is much more abundant. The gene calls are TRBV7-9 and TRBJ1-1, with D uncertain. The germline V and J ends were trimmed by 2 bases and 1 base, with 17 bases remaining between them. CDR1 and CDR2 from the germline V gene are SEHNR and FQNEAQ (reference sequence). The CDR3 sequence is 17 residues long. The CDR3 nucleotides are TGTGCCAGCAGCTTACTACATGGGGTAAGTGGGAACACTGAAGCTTTCTTT. This sequence encodes CASSLLHGVSGNTEAFF.

This clonotype was seen a handful of times. The chain employs TRBV28 and TRBJ2-4; TRBD2 matches at 12 bases. Per the germline V gene, CDR1 is MDHEN and CDR2 is SYDVKM. This CDR3 is built from 16 residues. Germline trimming cut 4 bases from V and 2 bases from J; bases unmatched to any gene: 3. Here the CDR3 reads CASSSGTSGPKNIQYF. The CDR3 DNA reads as TGTGCCAGCAGTTCCGGGACTAGCGGGCCCAAAAACATTCAGTACTTC.

This clonotype was seen a handful of times. The chain uses TRBV5-4 and TRBJ2-2; 11 bases are a match to TRBD2. The germline V gene encodes CDR1 SGHNT and CDR2 YYREEE (reference sequence). This CDR3 is built from 17 residues. V lost 2 bases, J lost 0 bases, and 3 bases stayed unmatched. For the CDR3, the DNA is TGTGCCAGCAGCTTCGGACTAGCGGGTTCGAACACCGGGGAGCTGTTTTTT. Translation gives CASSFGLAGSNTGELFF.

This clonotype occurred a few times. The chain couples TRBV27 to TRBJ2-1, with 8 bases fitting TRBD2. V lost 0 bases, J lost 3 bases, and 4 bases stayed unmatched. The length of the CDR3 is 16 residues. Germline V gene sequence: CDR1 MNHEY, CDR2 SMNVEV (reference sequence). The CDR3 spells CASSLSSSGSYNEQFF. The CDR3 DNA follows: TGTGCCAGCAGTTTATCGTCAAGCGGGAGCTACAATGAGCAGTTCTTC.

The chain is built from TRBV20-1 and TRBJ1-5; 7 nucleotides agree with TRBD1. The CDR3 has 13 amino acids. V lost 6 bases and J lost 1; bases outside the gene matches: 3. Germline V gene data show CDR1 as DFQATT and CDR2 as SNEGSKA (reference sequence). In DNA, the CDR3 is TGCAGTGCCCCGACAGGGAGCAATCAGCCCCAGCATTTT. Encoded protein: CSAPTGSNQPQHF.

This clonotype has ten or more counts. The J gene is TRBJ1-2, the V gene TRBV6-6; 7 nucleotides line up with TRBD1. Trimming cost V 9 bases and J 3 bases; bases outside gene matches: 7. The CDR3 loop spans 13 amino acids. Germline CDR1 is MNHNY and CDR2 is SVGAGI (reference sequence). Written as DNA, the CDR3 is TGTGCCAGTCGGGACAGCGGCTACTATGGCTACACCTTC. This translates into CASRDSGYYGYTF.

The CDR3 nucleotides read TGCGCCAGCAGTCGAAGGGGGCCCCAAGAGACCCAGTACTTC. Translated, it gives CASSRRGPQETQYF. The chain combines TRBV23-1 with TRBJ2-5, with 7 bases matching TRBD1. TRBV23-1 is an open reading frame whose function is uncertain. The CDR3 consists of 14 residues. V dropped 4 bases and J dropped 1; count of bases not matched to a gene: 3.

This clonotype was counted at least ten times. This chain links TRBV4-1 with TRBJ2-1, with D maybe TRBD2 (6 bases). V was cut by 1 base and J by 2 bases, with 12 bases left in between. The germline gives CDR1 MGHRA, CDR2 YSYEKL. The CDR3 contains 16 residues. The CDR3, as DNA: TGCGCCAGCAGCCAAGGGTCAGGGAGGACCTACAATGAGCAGTTCTTC. Protein product: CASSQGSGRTYNEQFF.

At least ten counts were recorded for this clonotype. The genes are TRBV7-3 and TRBJ2-3, with 11 bases aligning to TRBD2. The CDR3 consists of 16 residues. V gave up 3 bases and J gave up 2 bases; unmatched junction bases: 4. Germline values: CDR1 SGHTA, CDR2 FQGTGA. This CDR3 reads CASSFGGLAATDTQYF. The CDR3 DNA reads as TGTGCCAGCAGCTTCGGGGGACTAGCGGCCACAGATACGCAGTATTTT.

This clonotype was observed at least ten times. CDR3 coding DNA: TGCGCCAGCAGCTTGGACACTTTAGGCACTGAAGCTTTCTTT. It translates to CASSLDTLGTEAFF. The chain joins TRBV5-1 to TRBJ1-1; D not certain. CDR3 size: 14 residues. V lost 0 bases and J 4 bases, leaving 10 bases between the germline ends. The germline gives CDR1 SGHRS, CDR2 YFSETQ.

The chain combines TRBV12-3 or TRBV12-4 with TRBJ2-5, with TRBD2 matching 11 bases. CDR3 size: 19 residues. J lost 0 bases, V lost 3 bases, and 12 bases had no gene match. As DNA, the CDR3 is TGTGCCAGCAGTTTTCGCCTGACTAGCGGGGACGAGTACCAAGAGACCCAGTACTTC. It is translated as CASSFRLTSGDEYQETQYF.

Only a few counts were recorded for this clonotype. Here the CDR3 reads CASSQEVGRDTEAFF. The CDR3 DNA reads as TGTGCCAGCAGCCAAGAGGTTGGCCGGGACACTGAAGCTTTCTTT. This rearrangement joins TRBV3-1 to TRBJ1-1; D gene uncertain. The CDR3 runs 15 residues. Trimming took off 0 bases at V and 3 bases at J, with 11 bases between the two ends. CDR1 and CDR2 (germline): LGHDT, YNNKEL (reference sequence).

CDR3 region: CASNRQAWYSNQPQHF. CDR3 bases: TGTGCCAGCAACAGACAGGCCTGGTATAGCAATCAGCCCCAGCATTTT. This chain links TRBV28 with TRBJ1-5, with D maybe TRBD1 (6 bases). The germline CDR1 and CDR2 sequences are MDHEN and SYDVKM. The CDR3 loop spans 16 amino acids. V dropped 7 bases and J dropped 0 bases, with 16 bases sitting between them.

This clonotype came up a few times. This chain connects TRBV28 to TRBJ2-5; D call uncertain. This CDR3 is 14 amino acids long. Deletions cut 0 bases from V and 2 bases from J, with 7 bases between. The germline V gene has CDR1 MDHEN and CDR2 SYDVKM. CDR3 in amino acids: CASSLWASQETQYF. DNA of the CDR3: TGTGCCAGCAGTTTATGGGCTAGTCAAGAGACCCAGTACTTC.

This clonotype was detected a few times. The chain carries TRBV4-3 and TRBJ2-1; possibly TRBD2 for D (6 bases). The ends were cut back, 0 bases at V and 3 bases at J, with 27 bases in the middle. The CDR3 contains 21 residues. Germline values: CDR1 LGHNA, CDR2 YSLEER. The CDR3 spells CASSQDMGGLTLGRIYNEQFF. As DNA, the CDR3 is TGCGCCAGCAGCCAAGATATGGGGGGACTTACCCTTGGTCGGATCTACAATGAGCAGTTCTTC.

The table lists this clonotype with a few counts. V is TRBV9 and J is TRBJ2-3; D may correspond to TRBD1 or TRBD2 (6 bases each). Germline lookup yields CDR1 SGDLS and CDR2 YYNGEE. The V and J ends lost 2 bases and 3 bases respectively, with 13 bases between them. This CDR3 is built from 15 residues. The CDR3 loop reads CASSVGGTRTDTQYF. Here the CDR3 DNA reads TGTGCCAGCAGCGTGGGGGGCACCCGTACAGATACGCAGTATTTT.

The rearrangement links TRBV5-6 to TRBJ2-5; 9 bases are a match to TRBD1. CDR3 length: 15 amino acids. V lost 0 bases to trimming and J lost 2 bases; unmatched junction nucleotides: 2. CDR1 and CDR2 from the germline V gene are SGHDT and YYEEEE. Here the CDR3 DNA reads TGTGCCAGCAGCTTGGGGGGACAGGGACAAGAGACCCAGTACTTC. This sequence encodes CASSLGGQGQETQYF. Full variable domain (outside the CDR3, taken from reference TRBV5-6 and TRBJ2-5): DAGVTQSPTHLIKTRGQQVTLRCSPKSGHDTVSWYQQALGQGPQFIFQYYEEEERQRGNFPDRFSGHQFPNYSSELNVNALLLGDSALYLCASSLGGQGQETQYFGPGTRLLVL.

This clonotype was recorded a few times. The gene calls are TRBV29-1 and TRBJ2-1; the D is unclear. V was clipped by 1 base and J by 0 bases, with 4 bases between them. There are 13 residues in the CDR3. CDR1 SQVTM and CDR2 ANQGSEA come from the germline V gene. CDR3 amino acids: CSVEASSYNEQFF. For the CDR3, the DNA is TGCAGCGTTGAAGCTAGCTCCTACAATGAGCAGTTCTTC.

The table lists this clonotype with a few counts. This chain connects TRBV4-2 to TRBJ2-7; D remains unclear. Germline V lookup: CDR1 LGHNA, CDR2 YNFKEQ. CDR3 size: 13 residues. The V end lost 0 bases, the J end lost 3 bases, and 6 bases lay between the germline ends. CDR3 DNA: TGTGCCAGCAGCCAAGACAGGCTCTACGAGCAGTACTTC. As protein: CASSQDRLYEQYF.